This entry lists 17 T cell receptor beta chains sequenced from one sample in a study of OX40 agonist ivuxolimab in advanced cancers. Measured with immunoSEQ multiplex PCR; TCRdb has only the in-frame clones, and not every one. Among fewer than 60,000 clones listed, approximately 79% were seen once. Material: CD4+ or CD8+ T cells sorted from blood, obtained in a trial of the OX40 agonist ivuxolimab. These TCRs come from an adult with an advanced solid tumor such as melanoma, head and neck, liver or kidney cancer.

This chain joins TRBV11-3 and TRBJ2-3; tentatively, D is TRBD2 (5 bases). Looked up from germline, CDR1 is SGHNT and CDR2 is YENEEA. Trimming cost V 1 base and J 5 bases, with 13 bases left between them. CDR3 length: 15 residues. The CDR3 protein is CASSLGGLREDTQYF. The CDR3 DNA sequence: TGTGCCAGCAGCTTAGGCGGACTGAGAGAAGATACGCAGTATTTT. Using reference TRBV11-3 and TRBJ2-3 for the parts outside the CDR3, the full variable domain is EAGVVQSPRYKIIEKKQPVAFWCNPISGHNTLYWYLQNLGQGPELLIRYENEEAVDDSQLPKDRFSAERLKGVDSTLKIQPAELGDSAVYLCASSLGGLREDTQYFGPGTRLTVL.

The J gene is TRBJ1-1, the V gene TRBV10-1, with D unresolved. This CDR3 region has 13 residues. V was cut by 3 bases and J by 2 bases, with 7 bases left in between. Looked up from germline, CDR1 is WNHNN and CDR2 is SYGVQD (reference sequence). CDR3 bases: TGCGCCAGCAGTGAAAATCGAAACACTGAAGCTTTCTTT. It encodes CASSENRNTEAFF.

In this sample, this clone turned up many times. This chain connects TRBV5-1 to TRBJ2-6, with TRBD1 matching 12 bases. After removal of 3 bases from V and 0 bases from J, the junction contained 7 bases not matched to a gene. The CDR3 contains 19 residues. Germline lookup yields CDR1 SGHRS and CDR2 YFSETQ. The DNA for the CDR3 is TGCGCCAGCAGCTGGCCGGGACAGGGGGCTCTCTCTGGGGCCAACGTCCTGACTTTC. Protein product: CASSWPGQGALSGANVLTF.

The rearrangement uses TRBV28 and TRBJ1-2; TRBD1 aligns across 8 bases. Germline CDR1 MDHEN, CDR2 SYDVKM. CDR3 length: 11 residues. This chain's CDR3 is CGRGRGHGYTF. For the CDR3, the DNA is TGTGGACGCGGCAGGGGGCATGGCTACACCTTC.

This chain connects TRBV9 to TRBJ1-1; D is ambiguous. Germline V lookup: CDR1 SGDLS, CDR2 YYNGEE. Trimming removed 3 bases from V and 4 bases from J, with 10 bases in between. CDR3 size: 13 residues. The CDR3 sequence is CASSADFFTEAFF. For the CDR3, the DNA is TGTGCCAGCAGCGCGGACTTCTTCACTGAAGCTTTCTTT.

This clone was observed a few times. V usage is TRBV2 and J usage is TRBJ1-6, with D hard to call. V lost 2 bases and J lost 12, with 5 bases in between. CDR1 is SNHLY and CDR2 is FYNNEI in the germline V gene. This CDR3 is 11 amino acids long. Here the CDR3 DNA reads TGTGCCAGCAGTGAATCCCGACCCCTCCACTTT. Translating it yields CASSESRPLHF.

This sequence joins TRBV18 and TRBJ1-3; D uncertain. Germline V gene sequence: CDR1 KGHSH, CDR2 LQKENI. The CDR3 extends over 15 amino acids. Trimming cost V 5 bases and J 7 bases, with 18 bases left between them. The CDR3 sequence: CASSSTTVGSNTIYF. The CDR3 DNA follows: TGTGCCAGCTCATCCACGACGGTGGGTTCGAACACCATATATTTT.

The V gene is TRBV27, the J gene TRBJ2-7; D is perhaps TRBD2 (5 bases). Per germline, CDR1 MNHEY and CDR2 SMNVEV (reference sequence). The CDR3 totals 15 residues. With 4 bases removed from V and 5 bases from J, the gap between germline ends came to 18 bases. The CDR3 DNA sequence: TGTGCCAGCAGTTCCTCGGGAACGGCCCCAAACGAGCAGTACTTC. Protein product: CASSSSGTAPNEQYF.

The CDR3 DNA sequence: TGTGCCAGCAGCATTCAGGTGAACACTGAAGCTTTCTTT. This translates into CASSIQVNTEAFF. V usage is TRBV6-5 and J usage is TRBJ1-1; D unclear. This CDR3 region has 13 residues. Germline V gene lookup returns CDR1 MNHEY and CDR2 SVGAGI. V was trimmed by 6 bases and J by 0 bases, leaving 8 bases between them.

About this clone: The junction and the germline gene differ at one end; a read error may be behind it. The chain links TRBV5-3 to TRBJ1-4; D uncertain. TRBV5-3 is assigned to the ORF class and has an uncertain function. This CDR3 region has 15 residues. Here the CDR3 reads CASSFEGRQSEKLFF. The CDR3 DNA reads TGTGCCAGCAGCTTCGAGGGAAGGCAATCAGAAAAACTGTTTTTT.

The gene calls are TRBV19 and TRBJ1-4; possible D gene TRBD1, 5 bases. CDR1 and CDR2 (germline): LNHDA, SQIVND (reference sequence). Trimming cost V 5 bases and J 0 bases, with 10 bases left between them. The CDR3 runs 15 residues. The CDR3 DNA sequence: TGTGCCAGTAGTGAACAGGCGACAACTAATGAAAAACTGTTTTTT. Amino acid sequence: CASSEQATTNEKLFF.

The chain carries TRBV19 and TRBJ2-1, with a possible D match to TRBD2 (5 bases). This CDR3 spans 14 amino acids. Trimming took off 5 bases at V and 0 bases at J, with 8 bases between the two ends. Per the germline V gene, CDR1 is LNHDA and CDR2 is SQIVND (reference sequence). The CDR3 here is CASSREGSYNEQFF. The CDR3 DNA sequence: TGTGCCAGTAGTCGTGAGGGCTCCTACAATGAGCAGTTCTTC.

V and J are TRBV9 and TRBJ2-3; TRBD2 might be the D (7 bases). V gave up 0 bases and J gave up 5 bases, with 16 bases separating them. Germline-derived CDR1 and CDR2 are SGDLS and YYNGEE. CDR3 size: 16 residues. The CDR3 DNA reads TGTGCCAGCAGCGTAGGAGCTGCGGGGGCTGGAGATACGCAGTATTTT. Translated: CASSVGAAGAGDTQYF.

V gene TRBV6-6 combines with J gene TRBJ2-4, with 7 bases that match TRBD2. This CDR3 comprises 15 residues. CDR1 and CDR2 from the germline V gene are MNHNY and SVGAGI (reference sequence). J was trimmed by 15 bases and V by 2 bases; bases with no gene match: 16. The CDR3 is CASSYHGLEQEIRYF. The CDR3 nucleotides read TGTGCCAGCAGTTACCATGGACTAGAACAGGAAATCAGGTACTTC.

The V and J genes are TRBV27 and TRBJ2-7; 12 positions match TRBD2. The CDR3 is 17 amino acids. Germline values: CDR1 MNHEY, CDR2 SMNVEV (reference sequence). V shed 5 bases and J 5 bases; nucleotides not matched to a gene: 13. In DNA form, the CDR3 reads TGTGCCAGCAGTCCTCTAGCGGGGGGGCCGGTTTCAGACGAGCAGTACTTC. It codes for CASSPLAGGPVSDEQYF.

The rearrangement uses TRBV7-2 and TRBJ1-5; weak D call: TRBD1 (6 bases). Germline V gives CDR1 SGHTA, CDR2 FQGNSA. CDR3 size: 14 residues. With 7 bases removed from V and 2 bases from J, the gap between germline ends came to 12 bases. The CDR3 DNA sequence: TGTGCCAGCATCCCTAGGGGGGGCAATCAGCCCCAGCATTTT. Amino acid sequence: CASIPRGGNQPQHF.

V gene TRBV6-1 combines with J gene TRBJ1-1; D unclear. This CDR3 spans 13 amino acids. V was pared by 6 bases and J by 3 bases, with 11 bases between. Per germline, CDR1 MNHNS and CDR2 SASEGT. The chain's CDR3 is CASRVVADTEAFF. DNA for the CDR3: TGTGCCAGCAGGGTCGTGGCAGACACTGAAGCTTTCTTT.